This TCR beta chain emerged from a study of T cells in Graves' hyperthyroidism and ophthalmopathy (dated by TCRdb to about 2019). Background for the entire study: Peripheral blood was sampled at the time of initial diagnosis, prior to any treatment. To identify TCR V-J signatures that set the groups apart, the researchers used a discovery cohort of 90 to 100 patients, made up of 40 to 45 with Graves' ophthalmopathy and some 55 with stable Graves' hyperthyroidism. In about 6 Graves' hyperthyroidism patients, the study also compared T-cell repertoires from thyroid tissue with T-cell repertoires from blood. The 100 discovery patients were randomly split 7:3 into training and test sets. An independent validation cohort of 18 to 20 hyperthyroidism patients and 17 patients who later progressed to ophthalmopathy tested prospective prediction of ophthalmopathy. Following sampling, methimazole starting at 30 mg daily was given to hyperthyroidism patients, and high-dose intravenous methylprednisolone was given to ophthalmopathy patients. According to the paper, TCR Vbeta CDR3 sequencing was carried out on 135 peripheral blood samples, which came from over 40 ophthalmopathy, approximately 78 hyperthyroidism and roughly 17 progressor patients.

At least ten counts were recorded for this clonotype. Its recognized antigen is unknown. Base qualities were left out, and no much larger clone turns up one base away. Moderately to severely active disease, a Clinical Activity Score of at least 3, a NOSPECS grade of at least 4, and a duration under 3 months were present in ophthalmopathy patients. Any patient with an uncontrolled infection, another autoimmune disease, pregnancy or lactation was excluded. Diagnoses were based on clinical symptoms, serum thyroxine and TRAb, thyroid ultrasound and orbital computed tomography. PBMCs were isolated from about 9 ml of fresh peripheral blood by Ficoll-Paque density gradient centrifugation. Total RNA was extracted with Trizol reagent, and quality was checked on an Agilent 2100 Bioanalyzer. Here is what the overall study found, with its caveats: In validation, progression to ophthalmopathy was predicted by the model with about 70% sensitivity and nearly 75% specificity, a median of approximately 6.5 months before onset. Most expanded thyroid clonotypes (frequency above 0.001) were also detected in blood, suggesting blood repertoires may reflect thyroid immune responses. No statistical method was used to fix the sample size in advance, and group allocation was not hidden from the investigators. A 13 V-J signature model separated ophthalmopathy from stable hyperthyroidism, with roughly 88% sensitivity and 81% to 83% specificity in cross-validation and 80%/75% in testing.

Its CDR3 holds 16 amino acids, cysteine through phenylalanine. Solely the CDR3 DNA is kept, with 48 bases framed from the first base. Trimming removed 3 bases from V and 4 bases from J, leaving 17 bases between the germline ends. The CDR1 and CDR2 encoded by the germline V gene (reference sequence) are SGHKS and YYEKEE. The TCR beta CDR3 regions were amplified from the RNA transcripts. The first round of RT-PCR for the TCR CDR3 was performed with the HTBI primer set and the Qiagen OneStep RT-PCR kit. A second multiplex PCR round built the libraries, followed by size selection and purification. The libraries were sequenced on an Illumina HiSeq2000 using paired-end 100 bp reads. Per the source publication's procedure: SOAPnuke was used to process the raw data, removing reads that contained adapters or uncalled bases, had a mean Phred below 15, or lacked an exact match to the constant primer or identifier. High-quality paired reads were merged using COPE v1.2.5, and each unique nucleotide sequence was defined as a clonotype. MiTCR v1.1 was used to align the clonotypes against IMGT TRBV, TRBD and TRBJ reference segments. The analysis was restricted to V-J combinations with a frequency above 0.0001, which together covered 99% to 99.2% of the repertoires. The TCS score was defined as the ratio of F50 (clonal expansion) to E x V (chaos), calculated using BLOSUM62-based TCRdist between CDR3 peptides within each V-J. Welch's t-statistics and random forest reduced roughly 540 V-J features to 10 to 15, which were used in a naive Bayes classifier (R e1071). TCRdb itself trimmed the public reads at Q25 with fastp, ran MiXCR and retained productive beta chains. Merged by CDR3 protein, the rows form single entries marked with the most common genes and DNA. These V and J calls are TCRdb output, not the study's own analysis. Here the sample has about 380,000 distinct CDR3 sequences; about 18% occur a single time. 40% of the sample belongs to the ten largest clones.

The rearrangement combines TRBV5-5 with TRBJ1-5; possibly the D gene is TRBD1, per 5 matching bases. The clonotype comes from a man younger than 35 with Graves' ophthalmopathy. Specimen: blood. The CDR3 is CASSSLGGSENQPQHF. The nucleotide sequence is given as TGTGCCAGCAGCTCGTTGGGGGGAAGCGAGAATCAGCCCCAGCATTTT.